This T cell receptor beta chain was recovered during a study of cytomegalovirus exposure and HLA in healthy donors. The CDR3 has 14 amino acids. The germline V and J ends were trimmed by 6 bases and 5 bases, with 13 bases remaining between them. CDR1 is MGHDK, CDR2 SYGVNS, per germline. It was with 60 Vbeta and 13 Jbeta primers that the PCR ran. Sequencing was performed with immunoSEQ multiplex PCR; in TCRdb, only in-frame clones are kept and a portion is missing. The table lists roughly 110,000 clones, around three quarters of them singletons. The J gene is TRBJ1-4, the V gene TRBV25-1; the D is unclear. This receptor was taken from a boy younger than 18 in good health and CMV-seronegative. The sample consisted of PBMCs. The CDR3 here is CASSQTPGNEKLFF. The CDR3 DNA follows: TGTGCCAGCAGCCAGACACCAGGCAATGAAAAACTGTTTTTT. The full variable domain, rest sourced from reference TRBV25-1 and TRBJ1-4, is EADIYQTPRYLVIGTGKKITLECSQTMGHDKMYWYQQDPGMELHLIHYSYGVNSTEKGDLSSESTVSRIRTEHFPLTLESARPSHTSQYLCASSQTPGNEKLFFGSGTQLSVL.